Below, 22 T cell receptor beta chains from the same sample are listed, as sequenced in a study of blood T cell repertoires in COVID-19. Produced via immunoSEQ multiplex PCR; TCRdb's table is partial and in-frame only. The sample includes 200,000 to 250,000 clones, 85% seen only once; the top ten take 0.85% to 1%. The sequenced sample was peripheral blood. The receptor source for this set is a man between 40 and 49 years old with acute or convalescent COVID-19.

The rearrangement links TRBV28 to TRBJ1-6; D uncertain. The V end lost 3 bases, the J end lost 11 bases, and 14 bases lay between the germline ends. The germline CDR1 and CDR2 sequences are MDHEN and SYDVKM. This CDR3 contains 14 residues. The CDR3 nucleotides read TGTGCCAGCAGTTTCGAGGTCTTGTCGGCACCCCTCCACTTT. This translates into CASSFEVLSAPLHF. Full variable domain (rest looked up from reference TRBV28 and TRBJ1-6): DVKVTQSSRYLVKRTGEKVFLECVQDMDHENMFWYRQDPGLGLRLIYFSYDVKMKEKGDIPEGYSVSREKKERFSLILESASTNQTSMYLCASSFEVLSAPLHFGNGTRLTVT.

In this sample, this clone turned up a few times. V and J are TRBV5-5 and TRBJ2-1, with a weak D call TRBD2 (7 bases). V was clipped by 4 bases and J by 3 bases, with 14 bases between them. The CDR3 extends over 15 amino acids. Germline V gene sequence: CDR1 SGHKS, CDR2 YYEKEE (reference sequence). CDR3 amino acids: CASSAGAGDYNEQFF. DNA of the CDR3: TGTGCCAGCAGCGCGGGGGCGGGTGACTACAATGAGCAGTTCTTC.

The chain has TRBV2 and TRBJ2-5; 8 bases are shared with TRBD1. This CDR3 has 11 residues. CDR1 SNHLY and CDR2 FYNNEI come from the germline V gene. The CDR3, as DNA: TGTTCTGGACAGGGACGAGAGACCCAGTACTTC. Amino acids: CSGQGRETQYF.

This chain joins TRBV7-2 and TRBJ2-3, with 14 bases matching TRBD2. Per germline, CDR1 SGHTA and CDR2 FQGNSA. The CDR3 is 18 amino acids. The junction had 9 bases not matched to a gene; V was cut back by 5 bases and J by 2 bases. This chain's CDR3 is CASSPGTSGGEYTDTQYF. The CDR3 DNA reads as TGTGCCAGCAGCCCCGGGACTAGCGGGGGAGAGTACACAGATACGCAGTATTTT.

CDR3 in DNA: TGTGCCAGCTCCCCCGAATCGGGCAGGGGGTTCAACTATGGCTACACCTTC. Translated, it gives CASSPESGRGFNYGYTF. This chain joins TRBV18 and TRBJ1-2; 7 nucleotides line up with TRBD1. The germline gives CDR1 KGHSH, CDR2 LQKENI. With 6 bases clipped from V and 2 bases from J, the junction kept 15 bases outside the gene matches. The CDR3 length is 17 residues.

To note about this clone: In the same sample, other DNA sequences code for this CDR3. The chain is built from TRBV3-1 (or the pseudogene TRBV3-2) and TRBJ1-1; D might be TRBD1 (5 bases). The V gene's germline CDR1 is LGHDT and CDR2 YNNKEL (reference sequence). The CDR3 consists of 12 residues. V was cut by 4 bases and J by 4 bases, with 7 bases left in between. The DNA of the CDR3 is TGTGCCAGCAGCCTCCAGGGCACTGAAGCTTTCTTT. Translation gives CASSLQGTEAFF.

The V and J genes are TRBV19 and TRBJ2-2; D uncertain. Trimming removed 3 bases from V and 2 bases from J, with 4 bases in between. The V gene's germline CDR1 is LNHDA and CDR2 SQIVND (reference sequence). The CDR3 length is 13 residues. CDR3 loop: CASSILNTGELFF. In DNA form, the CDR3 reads TGTGCCAGTAGTATTTTAAACACCGGGGAGCTGTTTTTT.

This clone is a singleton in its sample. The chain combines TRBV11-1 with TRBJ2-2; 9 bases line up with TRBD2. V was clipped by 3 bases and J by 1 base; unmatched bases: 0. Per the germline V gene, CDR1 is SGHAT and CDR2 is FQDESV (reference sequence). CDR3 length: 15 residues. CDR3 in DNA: TGTGCCAGCAGCTTTAGCGGGGGGAACACCGGGGAGCTGTTTTTT. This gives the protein CASSFSGGNTGELFF.

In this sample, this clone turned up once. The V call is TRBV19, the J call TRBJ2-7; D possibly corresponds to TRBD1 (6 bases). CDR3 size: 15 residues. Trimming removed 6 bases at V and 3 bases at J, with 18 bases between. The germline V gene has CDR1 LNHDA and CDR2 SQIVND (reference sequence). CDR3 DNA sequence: TGTGCCAGTAGGGGCTGGATCAGGGGCTACTACGAGCAGTACTTC. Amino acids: CASRGWIRGYYEQYF.

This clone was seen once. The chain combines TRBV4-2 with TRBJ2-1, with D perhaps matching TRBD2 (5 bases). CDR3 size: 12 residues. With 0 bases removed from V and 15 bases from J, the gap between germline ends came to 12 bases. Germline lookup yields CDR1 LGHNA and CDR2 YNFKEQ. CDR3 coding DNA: TGTGCCAGCAGCCAAGAAGAGGGCCCAGCGTTCTTC. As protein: CASSQEEGPAFF.

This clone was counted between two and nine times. The CDR3 DNA follows: TGTGCCAGCAGCGTAGCTGGGGGCACCGAGCAGTACTTC. Translation gives CASSVAGGTEQYF. The chain employs TRBV9 and TRBJ2-7, with D possibly TRBD1 on 6 matching bases. This CDR3 region has 13 residues. CDR1 is SGDLS and CDR2 is YYNGEE in the germline V gene. V was shortened by 0 bases and J by 6 bases, with 10 bases between the two germline ends. The full variable domain, with the rest looked up from reference TRBV9 and TRBJ2-7, is DSGVTQTPKHLITATGQRVTLRCSPRSGDLSVYWYQQSLDQGLQFLIQYYNGEERAKGNILERFSAQQFPDLHSELNLSSLELGDSALYFCASSVAGGTEQYFGPGTRLTVT.

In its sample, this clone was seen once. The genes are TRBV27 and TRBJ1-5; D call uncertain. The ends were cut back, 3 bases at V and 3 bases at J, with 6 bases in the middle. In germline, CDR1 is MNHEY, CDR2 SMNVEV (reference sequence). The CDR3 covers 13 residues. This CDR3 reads CASSFSNNQPQHF. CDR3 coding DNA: TGTGCCAGCAGTTTTAGCAACAATCAGCCCCAGCATTTT.

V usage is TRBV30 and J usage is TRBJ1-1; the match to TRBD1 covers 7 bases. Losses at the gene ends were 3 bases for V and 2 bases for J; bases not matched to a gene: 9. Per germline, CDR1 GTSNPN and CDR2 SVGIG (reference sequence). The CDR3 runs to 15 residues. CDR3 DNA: TGTGCCTGGAGCCCCCAGACAGGGAGAAACACTGAAGCTTTCTTT. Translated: CAWSPQTGRNTEAFF. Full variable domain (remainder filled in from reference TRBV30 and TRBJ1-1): SQTIHQWPATLVQPVGSPLSLECTVEGTSNPNLYWYRQAAGRGLQLLFYSVGIGQISSEVPQNLSASRPQDRQFILSSKKLLLSDSGFYLCAWSPQTGRNTEAFFGQGTRLTVV.

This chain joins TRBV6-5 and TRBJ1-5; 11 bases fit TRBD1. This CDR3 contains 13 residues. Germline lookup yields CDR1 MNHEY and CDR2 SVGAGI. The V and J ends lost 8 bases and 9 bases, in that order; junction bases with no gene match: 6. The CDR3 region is CASGQGALGPQHF. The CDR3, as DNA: TGTGCCAGCGGACAGGGGGCTTTGGGGCCCCAGCATTTT.

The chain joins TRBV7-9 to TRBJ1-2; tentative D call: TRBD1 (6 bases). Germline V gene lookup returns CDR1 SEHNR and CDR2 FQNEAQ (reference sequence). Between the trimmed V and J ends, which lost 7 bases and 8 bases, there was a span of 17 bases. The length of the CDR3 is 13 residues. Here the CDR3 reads CASKDGGAYGYTF. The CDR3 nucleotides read TGTGCCAGCAAAGACGGGGGGGCGTACGGCTACACCTTC. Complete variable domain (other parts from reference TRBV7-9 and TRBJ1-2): DTGVSQNPRHKITKRGQNVTFRCDPISEHNRLYWYRQTLGQGPEFLTYFQNEAQLEKSRLLSDRFSAERPKGSFSTLEIQRTEQGDSAMYLCASKDGGAYGYTFGSGTRLTVV.

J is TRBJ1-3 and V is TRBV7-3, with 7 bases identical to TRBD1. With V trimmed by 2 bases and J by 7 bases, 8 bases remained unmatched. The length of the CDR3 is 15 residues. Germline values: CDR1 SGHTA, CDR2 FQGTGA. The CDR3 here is CASSLYRTGGNTIYF. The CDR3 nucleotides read TGTGCCAGCAGCTTATATCGGACAGGAGGGAACACCATATATTTT.

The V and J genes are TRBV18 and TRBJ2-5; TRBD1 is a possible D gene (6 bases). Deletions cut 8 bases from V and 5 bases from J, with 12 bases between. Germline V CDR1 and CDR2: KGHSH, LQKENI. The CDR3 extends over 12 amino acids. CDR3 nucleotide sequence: TGTGCCAGCCGGGGACAATCTGAGACCCAGTACTTC. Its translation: CASRGQSETQYF.

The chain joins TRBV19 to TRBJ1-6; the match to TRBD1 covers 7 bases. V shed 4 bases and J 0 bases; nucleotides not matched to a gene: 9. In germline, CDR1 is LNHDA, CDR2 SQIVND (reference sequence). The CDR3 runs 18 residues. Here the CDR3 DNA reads TGTGCCAGTAGTAAAAATCGACAGGGCAGCTCCTATAATTCACCCCTCCACTTT. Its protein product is CASSKNRQGSSYNSPLHF.

CDR3 DNA: TGTGCCAGCAGCCCGGGAGAGCGATCCTATGGCTACACCTTC. Amino acids: CASSPGERSYGYTF. The J gene is TRBJ1-2, the V gene TRBV4-2; D is ambiguous. This CDR3 contains 14 residues. V lost 4 bases and J 4 bases, leaving 13 bases between the germline ends. In germline, CDR1 is LGHNA, CDR2 YNFKEQ.

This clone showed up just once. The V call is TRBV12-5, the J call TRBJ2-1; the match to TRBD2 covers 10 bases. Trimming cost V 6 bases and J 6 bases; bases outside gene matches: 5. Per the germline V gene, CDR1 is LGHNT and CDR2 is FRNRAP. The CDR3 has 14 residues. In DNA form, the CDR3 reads TGTGCTAGTGGCCTGAGCGGGGGGGGCAATGAGCAGTTCTTC. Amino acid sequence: CASGLSGGGNEQFF. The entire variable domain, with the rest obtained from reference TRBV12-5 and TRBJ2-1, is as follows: DARVTQTPRHKVTEMGQEVTMRCQPILGHNTVFWYRQTMMQGLELLAYFRNRAPLDDSGMPKDRFSAEMPDATLATLKIQPSEPRDSAVYFCASGLSGGGNEQFFGPGTRLTVL.

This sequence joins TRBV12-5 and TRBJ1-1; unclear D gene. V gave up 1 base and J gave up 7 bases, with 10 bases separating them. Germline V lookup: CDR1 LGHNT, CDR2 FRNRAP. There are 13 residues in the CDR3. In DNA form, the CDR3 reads TGTGCTAGTGGTTTGGGAGGTTATGGTGAAGCTTTCTTT. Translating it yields CASGLGGYGEAFF.

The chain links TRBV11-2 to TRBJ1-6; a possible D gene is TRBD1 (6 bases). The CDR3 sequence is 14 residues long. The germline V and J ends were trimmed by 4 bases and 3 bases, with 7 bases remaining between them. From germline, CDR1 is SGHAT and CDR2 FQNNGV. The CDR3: CASSWDIYNSPLHF. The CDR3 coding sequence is TGTGCCAGCAGCTGGGACATCTATAATTCACCCCTCCACTTT. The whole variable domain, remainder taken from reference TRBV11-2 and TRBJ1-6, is EAGVAQSPRYKIIEKRQSVAFWCNPISGHATLYWYQQILGQGPKLLIQFQNNGVVDDSQLPKDRFSAERLKGVDSTLKIQPAKLEDSAVYLCASSWDIYNSPLHFGNGTRLTVT.